This T cell receptor (beta chain) was found in a study of blood T cell repertoires in COVID-19. Overall study context: Material from acute and convalescent COVID-19 was sourced from the United States, Italy and Spain.

Some clones are missing from TCRdb's copy, which holds only in-frame ones; the method was immunoSEQ multiplex PCR. This table has a few hundred thousand clones, around 92% appearing once. The CDR3 extends over 14 amino acids. Germline V CDR1 and CDR2: MNHEY, SMNVEV (reference sequence). V shed 6 bases and J shed 4 bases, with 15 bases lying between them. This TCR came from a man between 35 and 55 years old with acute or convalescent COVID-19. Sequenced input: peripheral blood. V usage is TRBV27 and J usage is TRBJ1-1, with D possibly TRBD1 on 5 matching bases. DNA for the CDR3: TGTGCCAGCAGACATCGTTCGGGGGGCACTGAAGCTTTCTTT. Amino acids: CASRHRSGGTEAFF.